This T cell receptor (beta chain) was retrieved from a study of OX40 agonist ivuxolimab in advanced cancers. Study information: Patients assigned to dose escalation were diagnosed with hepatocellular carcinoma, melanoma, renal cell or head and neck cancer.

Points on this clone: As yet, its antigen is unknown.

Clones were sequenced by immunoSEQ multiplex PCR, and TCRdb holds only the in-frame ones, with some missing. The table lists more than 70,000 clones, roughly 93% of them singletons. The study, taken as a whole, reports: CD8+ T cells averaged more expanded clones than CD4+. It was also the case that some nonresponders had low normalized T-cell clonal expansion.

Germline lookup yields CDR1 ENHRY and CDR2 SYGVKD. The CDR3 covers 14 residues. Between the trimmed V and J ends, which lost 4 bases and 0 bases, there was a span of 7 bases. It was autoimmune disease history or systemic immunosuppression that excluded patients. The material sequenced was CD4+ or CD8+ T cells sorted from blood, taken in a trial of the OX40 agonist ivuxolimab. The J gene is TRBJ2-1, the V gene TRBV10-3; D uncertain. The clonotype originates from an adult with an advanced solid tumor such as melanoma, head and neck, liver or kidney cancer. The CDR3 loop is CAISVVASYNEQFF. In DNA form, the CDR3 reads TGTGCCATCAGTGTAGTGGCCTCCTACAATGAGCAGTTCTTC.